The next 16 T cell receptor beta chains were all read from a single sample in a study of shared clonotypes between healthy human individuals. TCRdb's copy holds only in-frame clones and misses some; the assay was immunoSEQ multiplex PCR. The profile shows over a million clones, about 75% of them singletons. Specimen: memory CD4+ T cells sorted from blood. Subset denoted: CD45RA-negative fraction. Receptor source: a man younger than 35 in good health.

In its sample, this clone was seen once. The chain employs TRBV7-3 and TRBJ1-1; a possible D gene is TRBD1 (5 bases). The CDR3 covers 13 residues. Germline V lookup: CDR1 SGHTA, CDR2 FQGTGA. The V and J ends lost 8 bases and 1 base respectively, with 11 bases between them. The chain's CDR3 is CASATGANTEAFF. CDR3 nucleotide sequence: TGTGCCAGCGCAACTGGGGCGAACACTGAAGCTTTCTTT.

This clone has more than one count but fewer than ten. The chain has TRBV9 and TRBJ2-3; unclear D gene. The CDR3 runs to 13 residues. The V gene lost 0 bases and the J gene lost 2 bases, with 4 bases spanning the gap. Per the germline V gene, CDR1 is SGDLS and CDR2 is YYNGEE. The CDR3 DNA sequence: TGTGCCAGCAGCGTAGTGGCCACAGATACGCAGTATTTT. Its protein is CASSVVATDTQYF.

V is TRBV19 and J is TRBJ2-7, with 9 bases fitting TRBD1. This CDR3 has 14 residues. The junction had 6 bases not matched to a gene; V was cut back by 5 bases and J by 4 bases. The germline V gene has CDR1 LNHDA and CDR2 SQIVND (reference sequence). The CDR3 region has the DNA TGTGCCAGTAGTGCCCACAGGGGGCCGTACGAGCAGTACTTC. It translates to CASSAHRGPYEQYF.

This clone was counted a few times. This chain uses TRBV6-1 with TRBJ2-2; tentatively, D is TRBD1 (6 bases). The CDR3 sequence is 15 residues long. V was pared by 7 bases and J by 3 bases, with 15 bases between. CDR1 and CDR2 (germline): MNHNS, SASEGT. CDR3 in amino acids: CASIGRGYDTGELFF. DNA of the CDR3: TGTGCCAGCATCGGCAGGGGATATGACACCGGGGAGCTGTTTTTT.

The table lists this clone with a few counts. The V and J genes are TRBV9 and TRBJ2-6; D may match TRBD1 or TRBD2 (6 bases each). Trimming cost V 3 bases and J 0 bases, with 10 bases left between them. CDR1 is SGDLS and CDR2 is YYNGEE in the germline V gene. The CDR3 covers 16 residues. CDR3 coding DNA: TGTGCCAGCAGCGAGGGGGGCAGCTCTGGGGCCAACGTCCTGACTTTC. The encoded protein is CASSEGGSSGANVLTF.

This rearrangement joins TRBV11-2 to TRBJ2-1; 12 bases line up with TRBD2. V was clipped by 6 bases and J by 9 bases; unmatched bases: 9. This CDR3 spans 15 amino acids. CDR1 is SGHAT, CDR2 FQNNGV, per germline. CDR3 sequence: CASSLTSGSSVEQFF. Written as DNA, the CDR3 is TGTGCCAGCAGTTTGACTAGCGGGAGCAGCGTTGAGCAGTTCTTC.

This chain links TRBV7-9 with TRBJ1-2; D ambiguous. CDR3 length equals 11 residues. The ends were cut back, 2 bases at V and 7 bases at J, with 5 bases in the middle. CDR1 and CDR2 from the germline V gene are SEHNR and FQNEAQ (reference sequence). The DNA of the CDR3 is TGTGCCAGCAGCTTAACTTCTGGCTACACCTTC. Its protein is CASSLTSGYTF. Supplemented by reference TRBV7-9 and TRBJ1-2, the full variable domain reads DTGVSQNPRHKITKRGQNVTFRCDPISEHNRLYWYRQTLGQGPEFLTYFQNEAQLEKSRLLSDRFSAERPKGSFSTLEIQRTEQGDSAMYLCASSLTSGYTFGSGTRLTVV.

Comments on this clone: Other DNA sequences in the sample encode the same CDR3. The chain uses TRBV7-9 and TRBJ1-4; D not resolved. Germline V gives CDR1 SEHNR, CDR2 FQNEAQ (reference sequence). This CDR3 is built from 14 residues. Between the trimmed V and J ends, which lost 3 bases and 0 bases, there was a span of 5 bases. The CDR3 DNA reads TGTGCCAGCAGCTTCGGGGCAACTAATGAAAAACTGTTTTTT. Its translation is CASSFGATNEKLFF.

The chain recombines TRBV28 with TRBJ1-6, with TRBD1 as a possible D gene (5 bases). The CDR3 covers 15 residues. V was clipped by 5 bases and J by 3 bases, with 11 bases between them. CDR1 is MDHEN and CDR2 is SYDVKM in the germline V gene. The CDR3 protein is CASSLDSNYNSPLHF. Here the CDR3 DNA reads TGTGCCAGCAGTCTCGACAGTAACTATAATTCACCCCTCCACTTT.

This sequence joins TRBV27 and TRBJ2-1; perhaps TRBD1 as D (5 bases). This CDR3 has 13 residues. Germline V gene sequence: CDR1 MNHEY, CDR2 SMNVEV (reference sequence). The V end was cut by 5 bases, the J end by 4 bases, with 9 bases between. The CDR3 reads CASSRREYNEQFF. The DNA of the CDR3 is TGTGCCAGCAGTCGCAGGGAATACAATGAGCAGTTCTTC.

V is TRBV5-4 and J is TRBJ1-4; D perhaps matches TRBD1 (6 bases). V gave up 4 bases and J gave up 8 bases, with 18 bases separating them. Germline assignment: CDR1 SGHNT and CDR2 YYREEE (reference sequence). This CDR3 is 15 amino acids long. The CDR3, as DNA: TGTGCCAGCAGCCTAGAGGGACAAAAGGGGGAAAAACTGTTTTTT. Protein: CASSLEGQKGEKLFF.

V gene TRBV6-1 combines with J gene TRBJ1-3, with D maybe TRBD1 (6 bases). V lost 5 bases to trimming and J lost 0 bases, with 11 bases between them. Germline CDR1 is MNHNS and CDR2 is SASEGT. There are 15 residues in the CDR3. The CDR3 DNA sequence: TGTGCCAGCAGTACAGGGTTGGGCTCTGGAAACACCATATATTTT. Protein: CASSTGLGSGNTIYF.

The chain has TRBV5-1 and TRBJ2-7; 12 bases agree with TRBD1. CDR1 is SGHRS, CDR2 YFSETQ, per germline. This CDR3 has 15 amino acids. The V segment lost 3 bases and the J segment 3 bases; nucleotides outside the gene matches: 4. As DNA, the CDR3 is TGCGCCAGCAGCTCGGGGACAGGGGGCGACTACGAGCAGTACTTC. Translating it yields CASSSGTGGDYEQYF.

For this clone: The sample carries other DNA sequences with the same CDR3. The genes are TRBV7-9 and TRBJ2-1; 12 positions match TRBD2. This CDR3 contains 14 residues. Germline V lookup: CDR1 SEHNR, CDR2 FQNEAQ (reference sequence). V shed 2 bases, J shed 7 bases, and the junction held 0 bases outside the gene matches. The CDR3 sequence is CASSLLAGGNEQFF. CDR3 nucleotides: TGTGCCAGCAGCTTACTAGCGGGGGGGAATGAGCAGTTCTTC.

The chain joins TRBV5-1 to TRBJ1-1; possibly TRBD1 for D (5 bases). From germline, CDR1 is SGHRS and CDR2 YFSETQ. V was trimmed by 0 bases and J by 1 base, leaving 13 bases between them. The CDR3 has 16 residues. CDR3 protein: CASSLDFQGSNTEAFF. In DNA form, the CDR3 reads TGCGCCAGCAGCTTGGATTTTCAGGGCTCGAACACTGAAGCTTTCTTT.

The J gene is TRBJ1-3, the V gene TRBV9; D gene uncertain. V was pared by 1 base and J by 0 bases, with 5 bases between. The V gene's germline CDR1 is SGDLS and CDR2 YYNGEE. The CDR3 is 14 amino acids. The CDR3 DNA follows: TGTGCCAGCAGCGTACAAAGCTCTGGAAACACCATATATTTT. It translates to CASSVQSSGNTIYF.